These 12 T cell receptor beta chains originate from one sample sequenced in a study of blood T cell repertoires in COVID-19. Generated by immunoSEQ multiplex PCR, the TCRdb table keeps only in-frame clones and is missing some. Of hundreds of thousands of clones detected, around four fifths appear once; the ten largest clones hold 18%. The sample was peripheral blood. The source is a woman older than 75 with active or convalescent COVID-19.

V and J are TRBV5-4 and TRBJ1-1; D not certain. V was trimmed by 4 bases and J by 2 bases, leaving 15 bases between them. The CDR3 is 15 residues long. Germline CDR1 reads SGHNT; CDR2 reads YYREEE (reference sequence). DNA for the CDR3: TGTGCCAGCAGCCCCCCCCGGGCGGGAAACACTGAAGCTTTCTTT. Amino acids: CASSPPRAGNTEAFF.

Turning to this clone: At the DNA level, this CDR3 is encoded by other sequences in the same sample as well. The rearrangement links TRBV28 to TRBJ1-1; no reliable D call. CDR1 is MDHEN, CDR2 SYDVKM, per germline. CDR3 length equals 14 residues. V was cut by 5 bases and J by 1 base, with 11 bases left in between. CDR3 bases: TGTGCCAGCAGTAGTGGCCGGGGGAACACTGAAGCTTTCTTT. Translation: CASSSGRGNTEAFF.

The CDR3 sequence: CASSYGGARYEQYF. For the CDR3, the DNA is TGTGCCAGCAGTTACGGGGGGGCGAGGTACGAGCAGTACTTC. The rearrangement uses TRBV6-6 and TRBJ2-7; D possibly corresponds to TRBD2 (7 bases). The length of the CDR3 is 14 residues. Germline V lookup: CDR1 MNHNY, CDR2 SVGAGI (reference sequence). V lost 2 bases, J lost 4 bases, and 12 bases lay in between.

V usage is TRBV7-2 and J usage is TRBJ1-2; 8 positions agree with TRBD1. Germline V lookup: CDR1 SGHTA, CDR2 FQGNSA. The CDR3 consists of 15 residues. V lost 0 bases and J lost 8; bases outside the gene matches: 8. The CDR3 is CASSLARGLARGYTF. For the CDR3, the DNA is TGTGCCAGCAGCTTAGCCAGGGGGCTTGCGAGAGGCTACACCTTC. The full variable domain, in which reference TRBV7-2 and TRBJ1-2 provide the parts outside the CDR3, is GAGVSQSPSNKVTEKGKDVELRCDPISGHTALYWYRQSLGQGLEFLIYFQGNSAPDKSGLPSDRFSAERTGGSVSTLTIQRTQQEDSAVYLCASSLARGLARGYTFGSGTRLTVV.

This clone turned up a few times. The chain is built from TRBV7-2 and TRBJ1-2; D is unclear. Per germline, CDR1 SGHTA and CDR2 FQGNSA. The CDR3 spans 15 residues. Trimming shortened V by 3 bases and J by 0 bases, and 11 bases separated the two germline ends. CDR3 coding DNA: TGTGCCAGCAGCTTGCGGCTACTCACTAACTATGGCTACACCTTC. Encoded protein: CASSLRLLTNYGYTF.

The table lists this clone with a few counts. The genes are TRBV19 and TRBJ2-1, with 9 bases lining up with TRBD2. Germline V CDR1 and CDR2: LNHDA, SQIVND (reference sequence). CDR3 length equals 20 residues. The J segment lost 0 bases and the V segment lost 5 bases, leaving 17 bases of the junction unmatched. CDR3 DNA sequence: TGTGCCAGTAGTCGTCGATCGAGCGGGGGGACTAAAAGCTCCTACAATGAGCAGTTCTTC. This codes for CASSRRSSGGTKSSYNEQFF.

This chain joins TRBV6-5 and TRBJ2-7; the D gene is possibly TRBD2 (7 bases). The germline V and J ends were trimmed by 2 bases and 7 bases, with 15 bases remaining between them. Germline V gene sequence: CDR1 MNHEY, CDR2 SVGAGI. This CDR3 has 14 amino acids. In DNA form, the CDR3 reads TGTGCCAGCAGTTACCGGCGGGGGCTGGGGGAGCAGTACTTC. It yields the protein CASSYRRGLGEQYF.

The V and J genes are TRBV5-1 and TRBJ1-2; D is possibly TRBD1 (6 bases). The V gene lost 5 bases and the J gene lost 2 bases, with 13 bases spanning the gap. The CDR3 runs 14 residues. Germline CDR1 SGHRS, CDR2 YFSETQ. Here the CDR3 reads CASSPDSRNYGYTF. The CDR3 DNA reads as TGCGCCAGCAGTCCGGACAGTAGGAACTATGGCTACACCTTC.

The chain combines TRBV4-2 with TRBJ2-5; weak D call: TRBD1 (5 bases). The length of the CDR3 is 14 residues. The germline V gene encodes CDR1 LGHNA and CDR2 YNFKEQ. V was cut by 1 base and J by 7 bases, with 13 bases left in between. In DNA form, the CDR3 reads TGTGCCAGCAGCCAAGCGGGCTTGCAGGGGACCCAGTACTTC. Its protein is CASSQAGLQGTQYF.

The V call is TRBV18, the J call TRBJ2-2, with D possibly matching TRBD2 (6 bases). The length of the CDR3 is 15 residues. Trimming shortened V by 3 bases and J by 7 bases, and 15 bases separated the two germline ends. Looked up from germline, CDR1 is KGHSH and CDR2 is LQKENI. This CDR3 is CASSPGLLGIGELFF. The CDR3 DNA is TGTGCCAGCTCACCGGGACTCCTAGGAATCGGGGAGCTGTTTTTT.

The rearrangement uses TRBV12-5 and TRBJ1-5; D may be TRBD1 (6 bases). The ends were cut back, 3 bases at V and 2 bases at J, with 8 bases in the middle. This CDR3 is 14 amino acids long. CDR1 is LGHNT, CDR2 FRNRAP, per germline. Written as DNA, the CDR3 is TGTGCTAGTGGTTTTTCAGGGGGCAATCAGCCCCAGCATTTT. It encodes CASGFSGGNQPQHF.

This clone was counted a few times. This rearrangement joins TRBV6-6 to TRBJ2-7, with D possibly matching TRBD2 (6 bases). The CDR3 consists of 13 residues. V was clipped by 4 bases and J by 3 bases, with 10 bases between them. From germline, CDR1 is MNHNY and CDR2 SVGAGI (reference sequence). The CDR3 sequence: CASSSGTRYEQYF. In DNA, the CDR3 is TGTGCCAGCAGTTCCGGGACTCGCTACGAGCAGTACTTC.